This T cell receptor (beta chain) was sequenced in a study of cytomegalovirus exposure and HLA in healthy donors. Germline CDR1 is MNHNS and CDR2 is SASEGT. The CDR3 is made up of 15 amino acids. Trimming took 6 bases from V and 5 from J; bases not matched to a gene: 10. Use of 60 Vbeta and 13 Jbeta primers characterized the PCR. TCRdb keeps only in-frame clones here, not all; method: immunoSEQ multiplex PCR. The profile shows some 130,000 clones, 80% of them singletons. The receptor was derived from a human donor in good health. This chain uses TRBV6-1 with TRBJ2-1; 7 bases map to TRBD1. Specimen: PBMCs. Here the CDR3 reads CASSSRTGMHNEQFF. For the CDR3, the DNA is TGTGCCAGCAGCTCGCGGACAGGCATGCACAATGAGCAGTTCTTC.